Below, 10 T cell receptor beta chains from the same sample are listed, as sequenced in a study of response to subunit inactivated influenza vaccine. TCRdb independently ran MiXCR on the RT-PCR reads; one entry per CDR3 protein. The repertoire holds roughly 500,000 distinct CDR3 sequences, with approximately 22% as singletons. These data also featured in a second study, about T cells expressing NK-cell markers. That publication notes: TCR beta libraries carry UMIs added by 5'RACE template switching.

This specimen consisted of CD4+ T cells sorted from PBMCs, obtained about 13 days after vaccination. These TCRs come from a man over 45 who received an inactivated influenza vaccine.

The chain couples TRBV6-5 to TRBJ2-5, with no clear D. The CDR3 totals 14 residues. Between the trimmed V and J ends, which lost 0 bases and 5 bases, there was a span of 10 bases. Germline lookup yields CDR1 MNHEY and CDR2 SVGAGI. CDR3 bases: TGTGCCAGCAGTTACTCAGTGACAACCGAGACCCAGTACTTC. Its protein product is CASSYSVTTETQYF.

This clonotype turned up a few times. V gene TRBV27 combines with J gene TRBJ2-5; a possible D gene is TRBD2 (5 bases). Germline CDR1 is MNHEY and CDR2 is SMNVEV (reference sequence). The CDR3 totals 17 residues. Trimming removed 9 bases at V and 3 bases at J, with 26 bases between. The CDR3 DNA sequence: TGTGCCAGGAGGCCCCCCTCCGGGGAGTTGGTCAAAGAGACCCAGTACTTC. Translation: CARRPPSGELVKETQYF.

This clonotype was detected a few times. This chain joins TRBV7-9 and TRBJ2-5; 10 nucleotides align to TRBD1. Germline assignment: CDR1 SEHNR and CDR2 FQNEAQ (reference sequence). Trimming cost V 3 bases and J 5 bases; bases outside gene matches: 9. The CDR3 runs to 16 residues. CDR3 DNA: TGTGCCAGCAGCTTGGACCCGGGACAGGGGTCGGAGACCCAGTACTTC. This encodes CASSLDPGQGSETQYF. Filled out from reference TRBV7-9 and TRBJ2-5, the complete variable domain reads DTGVSQNPRHKITKRGQNVTFRCDPISEHNRLYWYRQTLGQGPEFLTYFQNEAQLEKSRLLSDRFSAERPKGSFSTLEIQRTEQGDSAMYLCASSLDPGQGSETQYFGPGTRLLVL.

The chain joins TRBV5-5 to TRBJ2-1; 10 bases fit TRBD2. This CDR3 contains 16 residues. Germline CDR1 reads SGHKS; CDR2 reads YYEKEE (reference sequence). J gave up 8 bases and V 1 base, and 9 bases lay outside the gene matches. This CDR3 reads CASSLPSSGRNDEQFF. As DNA, the CDR3 is TGTGCCAGCAGCTTGCCATCTAGCGGGAGAAATGATGAGCAGTTCTTC.

V usage is TRBV6-2 or TRBV6-3 and J usage is TRBJ2-1; 8 positions match TRBD1. CDR3 size: 18 residues. Germline V gene data show CDR1 as MNHEY and CDR2 as SVGEGT. The V and J ends lost 3 bases and 8 bases, in that order; junction bases with no gene match: 18. The CDR3 nucleotides read TGTGCCAGCAGTTATGGCAGGGGGCGTTCGGTTCTCCGGGATGAGCAGTTCTTC. Amino acids: CASSYGRGRSVLRDEQFF.

This chain links TRBV28 with TRBJ2-1; D is ambiguous. The germline gives CDR1 MDHEN, CDR2 SYDVKM. V was cut by 3 bases and J by 8 bases, with 5 bases left in between. This CDR3 contains 11 residues. The CDR3 spells CASSFRYEQFF. Written as DNA, the CDR3 is TGTGCCAGCAGTTTTCGTTATGAGCAGTTCTTC.

The CDR3 loop reads CSARNFRDRENEQYF. The DNA for the CDR3 is TGCAGTGCTAGAAATTTTCGGGACAGGGAAAACGAGCAGTACTTC. V and J are TRBV20-1 and TRBJ2-7; 9 bases agree with TRBD1. The CDR3 spans 15 residues. With 2 bases clipped from V and 5 bases from J, the junction kept 10 bases outside the gene matches. CDR1 and CDR2 (germline): DFQATT, SNEGSKA (reference sequence).

This chain links TRBV5-4 with TRBJ2-1; 9 nucleotides agree with TRBD2. The V gene end was trimmed by 2 bases and the J gene end by 9 bases; junction bases not matched to a gene: 9. The CDR3 length is 15 residues. Per the germline V gene, CDR1 is SGHNT and CDR2 is YYREEE (reference sequence). The CDR3 DNA reads as TGTGCCAGCAGCTTCAAACCGGGACTAGCATCTGAGCAGTTCTTC. Protein sequence: CASSFKPGLASEQFF.

CDR3 DNA: TGCAGTTACAGGGGGGAAATCTATGGCTACACCTTC. Amino acid sequence: CSYRGEIYGYTF. The chain recombines TRBV20-1 with TRBJ1-2; 8 bases map to TRBD1. CDR3 length: 12 amino acids. Germline-derived CDR1 and CDR2 are DFQATT and SNEGSKA (reference sequence). V shed 8 bases, J shed 4 bases, and the junction held 6 bases outside the gene matches.

In this sample, this clonotype turned up a few times. V gene TRBV6-2 or TRBV6-3 combines with J gene TRBJ2-7, with D perhaps TRBD1 (5 bases). This CDR3 comprises 14 residues. V was pared by 6 bases and J by 0 bases, with 12 bases between. Germline CDR1 and CDR2: MNHEY and SVGEGT. Here the CDR3 reads CASRGYQGSYEQYF. The CDR3 bases are TGTGCCAGCAGAGGATATCAGGGCTCCTACGAGCAGTACTTC.